This T cell receptor (beta chain) is from a study of shared clonotypes between healthy human individuals (dated by TCRdb to 2020 to 2021). At the level of the whole study: A couple of women and a few men aged 18 to 49 years were included in the cohort. For each donor, three plates each were used for CD4 naive and CD4 memory, two plates were used for CD8 naive, and one plate was used for CD8 memory. Blood TCR repertoires of roughly 5 healthy adults were deeply sequenced to estimate repertoire size and the extent of clonotype sharing between individuals. Libraries were prepared and TCR repertoires were sequenced by different laboratories using diverse techniques, in order to increase sequencing depth and limit assay-specific biases. Each donor's leukapheresis produced roughly between roughly 0.9 and 8.9 billion PBMCs.

TCR CDR3 regions were amplified from genomic DNA by multiplex PCR using the deep immunoSEQ assay. Genomic DNA extracted from each cell subset was distributed evenly over all wells of several immunoSEQ 96-well plates, and each plate served as one replicate. Each replicate PCR for sorted subsets received roughly 0.2 ug genomic DNA, equal to roughly 30,000 T cell genomes. Purified libraries were measured with a Qubit 3.0 fluorometer, size-checked on a Bioanalyzer 2100, and measured again with the KAPA Library Quantification kit. Every immunoSEQ 96-well plate was sequenced on a dedicated single-read 150-cycle Illumina NextSeq 550 flow cell. On the study's bioinformatics: Because only junctional sequences without quality scores were contained in the immunoSEQ output, filtering matching that applied to full-length reads could not be performed. Sequences were annotated with PyIR, a Python wrapper for IgBLAST v1.9, using IMGT germline references to assign V/J genes and CDR3. Any read was removed if the V/J assignment was weak (E-value above 1e-6), the CDR3 was missing, or the read contained stop codons, out-of-frame junctions, or ambiguous translated residues. A V3J clonotype was defined by an identical inferred V gene, J gene, and CDR3 amino acid sequence. Percentage overlap between repertoires was calculated by dividing the number of shared unique clonotypes by the size of the smaller repertoire. Repertoire richness was assessed with RTK rarefaction, the Chao1 estimator, and Recon v2.1 estimates of unobserved clonotypes. Generation probabilities were computed with OLGA for all TCRbeta clonotypes obtained by the gDNA method from several donors. Drawn from immuneACCESS, this table holds only the in-frame rearrangements with V and J called that TCRdb kept. Clones are partly lost; checked studies trace under half to an unresolved V gene and leave the rest unexplained. Clone size and the V and J calls come from that table; the DNA yielded D and trimming. The sample table contains around 610,000 clones; only one count was recorded for about 95% of them. Less than 0.12% of the sample comes from the top ten.

Remarks on this clone: Its antigen target is currently unknown. Within one base of it there is no much larger clone, and no base qualities were kept.

CD8 naive samples were obtained by positive selection for CCR7 among CD45RO-negative cells, yielding a CD45RA+CCR7+ population from which TemRA cells were excluded. Donors were healthy HIV-negative adults with no recently reported acute infections or vaccinations. All donors were Caucasian adults living in Nashville, Tennessee, USA. Blood was obtained by leukapheresis, after which PBMCs were separated by Ficoll-Histopaque density gradient centrifugation and cryopreserved in liquid nitrogen vapor phase. Analytical flow cytometry was used to check the purity and quantity of every magnetically sorted T cell population. Each sorted fraction had its genomic DNA isolated and then quantified by UV absorbance on a Nanodrop 2000c. From cysteine to phenylalanine, the CDR3 is 18 amino acids long. The read is trimmed to its CDR3 DNA, 54 bases read in frame from base 1. The junction shows trimming of 5 bases on V and 1 base on J, plus 23 bases between the germline ends. According to the germline V gene, CDR1 reads SGHAT and CDR2 reads FQNNGV.

General study outcomes and caveats: Sampling was restricted to blood, and TCR repertoires in tissue are likely to differ from TCR repertoires in blood. Compared with non-shared clonotypes, the clonotypes found in all four sorted-subset donors had higher generation probabilities. The small number of donors limited the genetic and exposure-history diversity represented. Naive subsets generally had larger estimated clonotype richness than memory subsets. Rarefaction of sorted-subset datasets indicated incomplete sequencing despite the large sequencing depth. Sharing across several donors was observed for about 5% of naive CD4, about 4% of naive CD8, 2% to 2.5% of memory CD4, and around 0.44% of memory CD8 clonotypes. Pairwise subsampling led to the expectation that sequencing depth would affect the degree of clonotype sharing among donors.

The V and J genes are TRBV11-2 and TRBJ1-1, with the D segment identity uncertain. Sequencing was carried out using naive CD8+ T cells sorted from blood. Interpreted using the paper, the cell subset or site label stands for: CD45RA+CCR7+. This TCR was recovered from a woman in her twenties or thirties in good health. The DNA reads as follows: TGTGCCAGCAGCAAGAGATCTGGGTCGATTATTGGGAACACTGAAGCTTTCTTT. Its amino acids are CASSKRSGSIIGNTEAFF. Extended through the reference TRBV11-2 and TRBJ1-1 proteins, this CDR3 yields the full variable domain: EAGVAQSPRYKIIEKRQSVAFWCNPISGHATLYWYQQILGQGPKLLIQFQNNGVVDDSQLPKDRFSAERLKGVDSTLKIQPAKLEDSAVYLCASSKRSGSIIGNTEAFFGQGTRLTVV.